This T cell receptor beta chain was sequenced for a study of cytomegalovirus exposure and HLA in healthy donors. As for the study in general: Findings of an earlier analysis included 110 million or so unique TCR beta sequences from roughly 190 million T cells. Whole-study findings and limits: Associated with cytomegalovirus, according to the listing, were 164 TCR beta chains. Relative to equally common others, HLA-associated TCR beta chains showed greater clonal expansion in a later analysis.

Worth noting for this clone: Its matching antigen is unknown.

Primers: 60 Vbeta forward and 13 Jbeta reverse. Sequencing was performed with immunoSEQ multiplex PCR; in TCRdb, only in-frame clones are kept and a portion is missing. The sample holds some 160,000 clones; 80% to 90% are singletons and the top ten take about 6.8%. Germline trimming cut 5 bases from V and 7 bases from J; bases unmatched to any gene: 6. CDR3 length: 15 amino acids. The V gene's germline CDR1 is SGHRS and CDR2 YFSETQ. This clonotype was sampled from a man aged 50-59 years in good health and CMV-seropositive. V usage is TRBV5-1 and J usage is TRBJ2-1; 13 bases fit TRBD2. The sample taken for sequencing was PBMCs. CDR3 region: CASRLAGGPVNEQFF. In DNA form, the CDR3 reads TGCGCCAGCAGACTAGCGGGAGGGCCCGTAAATGAGCAGTTCTTC.